This paragraph reports one TCR beta chain. Using immunoSEQ multiplex PCR, the repertoire was profiled, and TCRdb retains in-frame clones only, with some absent. The table includes over 130,000 clones, roughly 90% detected once. The source of the sample is a study of blood T cell repertoires in COVID-19. About the study: COVID-19 samples from acute and convalescent phases originated in the United States, Italy and Spain.

CDR1 and CDR2 from the germline V gene are SGHRS and YFSETQ. V gave up 0 bases and J gave up 8 bases; unmatched junction bases: 4. The CDR3 loop spans 13 amino acids. This chain joins TRBV5-1 and TRBJ1-2; 7 nucleotides match TRBD1. The sequence was obtained from a human donor with COVID-19, enrolled during active disease. The donor label of this sample is uncertain. The sample taken for sequencing was peripheral blood. The CDR3 sequence is CASSLGGGEGYTF. For the CDR3, the DNA is TGCGCCAGCAGCTTGGGAGGGGGCGAAGGCTACACCTTC.